The rows below give T cell receptor beta chains drawn from one sample of a study of shared clonotypes between healthy human individuals. This table comes from immunoSEQ multiplex PCR, and its TCRdb copy is limited to in-frame clones, with some not included. Of about 2.2 million clones listed, 90% to 95% were seen once; the top ten hold about 1.7%. The sequenced material came from naive CD8+ T cells from PBMCs. The receptor set was obtained from a man between 18 and 29 years old in good health. Some clones in this sample may be carry-over from other donors' samples. CDR3s include the opening cysteine and the closing phenylalanine or tryptophan. D genes are given only for firm matches. Some rows have no size entry. The others give once, few or many, or a class for an expanded clone.

NA	TRBV27	NA	TRBJ1-4	CASSKISANEKLFF	TGTGCCAGCAGTAAGATCTCGGCAAATGAAAAACTGTTTTTT
once	TRBV27	NA	TRBJ2-6	CASSLGSSSGANVLTF	TGTGCCAGCAGTTTAGGGTCTTCCTCTGGGGCCAACGTCCTGACTTTC
NA	TRBV11-1	TRBD2	TRBJ2-7	CASSGPGLAETYEQYF	TGTGCCAGCAGCGGGCCGGGACTAGCGGAAACCTACGAGCAGTACTTC
NA	TRBV9	TRBD2	TRBJ2-3	CASGIPRKPSGTGRADTQYF	TGTGCCAGCGGGATTCCGCGGAAGCCTAGCGGGACGGGAAGGGCAGATACGCAGTATTTT
once	TRBV27	TRBD1	TRBJ2-1	CASRRQGTANEQFF	TGTGCCAGCAGACGACAGGGTACCGCCAATGAGCAGTTCTTC
NA	TRBV27	TRBD1	TRBJ1-1	CASSPTGGFAEAFF	TGTGCCAGCAGCCCGACAGGGGGTTTCGCTGAAGCTTTCTTT
NA	TRBV28	NA	TRBJ2-7	CASRKIVGGSYEQYF	TGTGCCAGCAGGAAAATTGTGGGGGGTTCCTACGAGCAGTACTTC
NA	TRBV4-1	TRBD2	TRBJ2-3	CASSPLAGVGTDTQYF	TGCGCCAGCAGCCCGCTAGCGGGAGTAGGGACAGATACGCAGTATTTT
once	TRBV11-2	NA	TRBJ2-7	CASSLVGSSYEQYF	TGTGCCAGCAGCCTCGTAGGGTCCTCCTACGAGCAGTACTTC
NA	TRBV27	TRBD2	TRBJ2-7	CATGTSGDLTYEQYF	TGTGCCACCGGGACTAGCGGGGACCTAACCTACGAGCAGTACTTC
NA	TRBV9	NA	TRBJ2-2	CASSVGGGYTGELFF	TGTGCCAGCAGCGTAGGAGGGGGATACACCGGGGAGCTGTTTTTT
NA	TRBV6-6	TRBD2	TRBJ2-1	CAISRLAAYNEQFF	TGTGCCATTTCGAGACTAGCGGCATACAATGAGCAGTTCTTC
NA	TRBV7-9	TRBD1	TRBJ1-1	CASSLEGAANTEAFF	TGTGCCAGCAGCTTAGAGGGGGCGGCGAACACTGAAGCTTTCTTT
NA	TRBV27	TRBD2	TRBJ2-7	CASGSGPSYEQYF	TGTGCCAGCGGTAGCGGGCCCTCCTACGAGCAGTACTTC
once	TRBV6-5	NA	TRBJ1-1	CASSSAGRWNTEAFF	TGTGCCAGCAGTTCGGCAGGGAGGTGGAACACTGAAGCTTTCTTT
NA	TRBV7-2	TRBD1	TRBJ2-7	CASSLGGTVNYEQYF	TGTGCCAGCAGCTTAGGTGGGACAGTAAACTACGAGCAGTACTTC
NA	TRBV6-5	TRBD1	TRBJ2-7	CASSSGTGYPYEQYF	TGTGCCAGCAGTTCTGGGACAGGTTACCCCTACGAGCAGTACTTC
few	TRBV27	NA	TRBJ1-1	CASSLPDSTEAFF	TGTGCCAGCAGTCTTCCCGACAGCACTGAAGCTTTCTTT
NA	TRBV9	NA	TRBJ1-1	CASSAGGGTEAFF	TGTGCCAGCAGTGCGGGAGGGGGCACTGAAGCTTTCTTT
NA	TRBV9	NA	TRBJ2-5	CASSDQPDLMETQYF	TGTGCCAGCAGCGACCAGCCGGACCTTATGGAGACCCAGTACTTC
NA	TRBV29-1	TRBD2	TRBJ2-2	CSVAAGGTGELFF	TGCAGCGTTGCGGCGGGAGGAACCGGGGAGCTGTTTTTT
NA	TRBV27	NA	TRBJ2-7	CAIRERGAGSYEQYF	TGTGCCATCAGAGAGAGGGGGGCAGGCTCCTACGAGCAGTACTTC
NA	TRBV29-1	NA	TRBJ2-4	CSVETGLAKNIQYF	TGCAGCGTTGAAACAGGATTAGCCAAAAACATTCAGTACTTC
NA	TRBV27	TRBD2	TRBJ2-7	CASSLQRELPGEQYF	TGTGCCAGCAGTTTACAGCGGGAGCTCCCGGGGGAGCAGTACTTC
NA	TRBV4-1	TRBD2	TRBJ2-7	CASSQDGGRLYEQYF	TGCGCCAGCAGCCAAGATGGCGGGAGATTGTACGAGCAGTACTTC
NA	TRBV4-2	TRBD2	TRBJ2-7	CASSQEEGLAGLYEQYF	TGTGCCAGCAGCCAAGAAGAAGGACTAGCGGGACTCTACGAGCAGTACTTC
NA	TRBV28	NA	TRBJ1-5	CASSSREGPPQHF	TGTGCCAGCAGTAGCCGGGAGGGGCCGCCCCAGCATTTT
NA	TRBV28	NA	TRBJ1-1	CASGTTPTEAFF	TGTGCCAGCGGGACCACCCCCACTGAAGCTTTCTTT
once	TRBV6-6	TRBD2	TRBJ2-5	CASSYSAGGPETQYF	TGTGCCAGCAGTTACTCAGCGGGAGGGCCGGAGACCCAGTACTTC
NA	TRBV14	TRBD1	TRBJ2-7	CASSHKDGTGSHWGVQYF	TGTGCCAGCAGCCACAAAGACGGGACAGGGAGCCATTGGGGCGTGCAGTACTTC
few	TRBV7-9	NA	TRBJ1-3	CASSRTDSGNTIYF	TGTGCCAGCAGCCGGACAGACTCTGGAAACACCATATATTTT
NA	TRBV7-2	NA	TRBJ1-1	CASSLGSGGVVAFF	TGTGCCAGCAGCTTAGGCTCGGGAGGGGTAGTGGCTTTCTTT
few	TRBV5-8	NA	TRBJ1-1	CASSPGFTEAFF	TGTGCCAGCAGCCCAGGCTTCACTGAAGCTTTCTTT
NA	TRBV6-1	NA	TRBJ1-1	CASSVGSSMNTEAFF	TGTGCCAGCAGTGTGGGCAGTTCCATGAACACTGAAGCTTTCTTT
NA	TRBV4-2	NA	TRBJ2-1	CASSQHTRGVNNEQFF	TGTGCCAGCAGCCAACATACTAGAGGGGTGAACAATGAGCAGTTCTTC
NA	TRBV11-2	NA	TRBJ1-6	CASSLVPGAPYNSPLHF	TGTGCCAGCAGCTTAGTCCCGGGGGCGCCTTATAATTCACCCCTCCACTTT
NA	TRBV28	NA	TRBJ2-1	CASRPSDTAAYNEQFF	TGTGCCAGCAGGCCCTCAGACACTGCCGCCTACAATGAGCAGTTCTTC
NA	TRBV28	NA	TRBJ1-2	CASSTDSNYGYTF	TGTGCCAGCAGCACTGACAGCAACTATGGCTACACCTTC
NA	TRBV2	NA	TRBJ2-1	CASSGRTGNEQFF	TGTGCCAGCAGTGGCCGGACGGGCAATGAGCAGTTCTTC
NA	TRBV4-1	NA	TRBJ2-7	CASSQERFEGDRSEQYF	TGCGCCAGCAGCCAAGAAAGGTTCGAGGGGGACCGGAGCGAGCAGTACTTC
NA	TRBV29-1	NA	TRBJ2-1	CSVEVGSSYNEQFF	TGCAGCGTTGAGGTCGGGAGCTCCTACAATGAGCAGTTCTTC
once	TRBV30	NA	TRBJ2-3	CAWRGSWAEPGPGTDTQYF	TGTGCCTGGAGAGGGTCGTGGGCAGAACCCGGTCCGGGGACAGATACGCAGTATTTT
NA	TRBV28	NA	TRBJ1-4	CASSHRPDVEKLFF	TGTGCCAGCAGCCATCGACCTGATGTCGAAAAACTGTTTTTT
NA	TRBV5-4	NA	TRBJ2-3	CASSLEASVDTQYF	TGTGCCAGCAGCTTGGAGGCTAGTGTAGATACGCAGTATTTT
NA	TRBV6-5	NA	TRBJ2-1	CASSPGQGNEQFF	TGTGCCAGCAGCCCGGGACAAGGCAATGAGCAGTTCTTC
NA	TRBV18	NA	TRBJ1-1	CASSPNGGVTEAFF	TGTGCCAGCTCACCAAACGGGGGGGTCACTGAAGCTTTCTTT
NA	TRBV10-3	NA	TRBJ2-1	CAISGSQKDEQFF	TGTGCCATCAGTGGGTCACAGAAGGATGAGCAGTTCTTC
NA	TRBV10-1	NA	TRBJ1-5	CASSPRGQGQQPQHF	TGCGCCAGCAGCCCCCGAGGACAAGGGCAGCAGCCCCAGCATTTT
NA	TRBV6-1	TRBD1	TRBJ1-1	CASSETRTGGTEAFF	TGTGCCAGCAGTGAGACCCGGACAGGGGGCACTGAAGCTTTCTTT
NA	TRBV27	TRBD2	TRBJ2-1	CASSWGLAKSLFF	TGTGCCAGCAGTTGGGGACTAGCGAAATCTTTGTTCTTC
few	TRBV9	TRBD1	TRBJ1-1	CASSDGQENTEAFF	TGTGCCAGCAGCGACGGACAGGAGAACACTGAAGCTTTCTTT
once	TRBV9	TRBD1	TRBJ2-3	CASSAGGSATDTQYF	TGTGCCAGCAGCGCAGGGGGTTCCGCGACAGATACGCAGTATTTT
NA	TRBV19	TRBD1	TRBJ2-7	CASSPSRGQGPYEQYF	TGTGCCAGTAGTCCATCCCGAGGACAGGGGCCCTACGAGCAGTACTTC
NA	TRBV5-1	NA	TRBJ2-7	CASSSSGDGVEQYF	TGCGCCAGCAGCTCGTCGGGAGACGGCGTCGAGCAGTACTTC
NA	TRBV15	NA	TRBJ2-7	CATSTPAGRDFPYEQYF	TGTGCCACCAGCACCCCGGCGGGCAGGGACTTCCCATACGAGCAGTACTTC
NA	TRBV2	TRBD1	TRBJ2-5	CASSPNRQGAHRETQYF	TGTGCCAGCAGTCCAAATAGACAGGGGGCGCATCGAGAGACCCAGTACTTC
NA	TRBV27	NA	TRBJ2-3	CASRRSVVLPTSTDTQYF	TGTGCCAGCAGGAGATCTGTTGTTCTACCTACTAGCACAGATACGCAGTATTTT